Detailed here is one TCR beta chain. Its antigen is still unknown. The assay covered 90,000 to 100,000 TCR templates per sample. Using immunoSEQ multiplex PCR, the repertoire was profiled, and TCRdb retains in-frame clones only, with some absent. The repertoire holds 100,000 or so clones, with around 92% as singletons. V gave up 4 bases and J gave up 4 bases; unmatched junction bases: 9. The CDR3 consists of 17 residues. Germline-derived CDR1 and CDR2 are MGHRA and YSYEKL. The data are from a study of siplizumab effects on memory and regulatory T cells. Study conclusions and caveats: Phenotypic classification as naive or memory proved unattainable for roughly 75-96% of proliferating CD4+ or CD8+ clones.

The source material was Tregs sorted from blood. This TCR was recovered from a human donor in good health. The chain is built from TRBV4-1 and TRBJ2-1, with 11 bases matching TRBD2. The CDR3 loop reads CASSPRDRTSGYNEQFF. In DNA form, the CDR3 reads TGCGCCAGCAGCCCAAGGGACAGGACTAGCGGGTACAATGAGCAGTTCTTC.